Below are 28 T cell receptor beta chains sequenced from a single sample in a study of cytomegalovirus exposure and HLA in healthy donors. With 60 Vbeta and 13 Jbeta primers, the PCR was carried out. Clones were sequenced by immunoSEQ multiplex PCR, and TCRdb holds only the in-frame ones, with some missing. The table has 150,000 to 200,000 clones, roughly 76% seen once. Sequenced sample: PBMCs. These receptors all stem from a man aged 35 to 55 in good health and CMV-seropositive.

A single count supports this clone. The chain joins TRBV25-1 to TRBJ1-2; D is possibly TRBD1 (5 bases). The germline V and J ends were trimmed by 1 base and 4 bases, with 16 bases remaining between them. CDR1 MGHDK and CDR2 SYGVNS come from the germline V gene. This CDR3 is 16 amino acids long. CDR3 sequence (DNA): TGTGCCAGCAGTGAATGCCCCGGTCGACAGACCTATGGCTACACCTTC. Protein sequence: CASSECPGRQTYGYTF.

The V and J genes are TRBV14 and TRBJ2-7; D unclear. V gave up 3 bases and J gave up 2 bases, with 14 bases separating them. The CDR3 runs 15 residues. In germline, CDR1 is SGHDN, CDR2 FVKESK. CDR3 bases: TGTGCCAGCAGCCATTGGGCTGAAAGAACCTACGAGCAGTACTTC. Residues: CASSHWAERTYEQYF.

The V and J genes are TRBV7-2 and TRBJ1-2, with TRBD1 matching over 7 bases. Losses at the gene ends were 5 bases for V and 3 bases for J; bases not matched to a gene: 6. Germline V lookup: CDR1 SGHTA, CDR2 FQGNSA. This CDR3 is 14 amino acids long. The CDR3 loop is CASSLTGEDYGYTF. Written as DNA, the CDR3 is TGTGCCAGCAGCCTCACAGGGGAAGACTATGGCTACACCTTC.

V and J are TRBV9 and TRBJ2-4, with 7 bases fitting TRBD2. Trimming took 0 bases from V and 6 from J; bases not matched to a gene: 3. Germline V gene data show CDR1 as SGDLS and CDR2 as YYNGEE. This CDR3 has 14 residues. Written as DNA, the CDR3 is TGTGCCAGCAGCGTAGGATGGGAGGGAAACATTCAGTACTTC. Its translation: CASSVGWEGNIQYF.

The chain joins TRBV30 to TRBJ1-2; perhaps TRBD1 as D (6 bases). Trimming shortened V by 0 bases and J by 7 bases, and 9 bases separated the two germline ends. The CDR3 contains 12 residues. The germline V gene has CDR1 GTSNPN and CDR2 SVGIG (reference sequence). CDR3 sequence reads: CAWSVGGPGYTF. For the CDR3, the DNA is TGTGCCTGGAGTGTTGGGGGCCCTGGCTACACCTTC. Full variable domain (outside the CDR3, taken from reference TRBV30 and TRBJ1-2): SQTIHQWPATLVQPVGSPLSLECTVEGTSNPNLYWYRQAAGRGLQLLFYSVGIGQISSEVPQNLSASRPQDRQFILSSKKLLLSDSGFYLCAWSVGGPGYTFGSGTRLTVV.

This clone appeared once. The CDR3 DNA reads as TGTGCCAGCAGCTTTGCCGGGGGGGGGTACTACGAGCAGTACTTC. Translating gives CASSFAGGGYYEQYF. V and J are TRBV7-2 and TRBJ2-7; TRBD2 matches 8 bases. The germline V gene encodes CDR1 SGHTA and CDR2 FQGNSA. Unmatched junction bases numbered 7, after V lost 3 bases and J lost 3 bases. The CDR3 length is 15 residues.

This clone has a handful of counts. V usage is TRBV5-4 and J usage is TRBJ2-2, with D possibly being TRBD2 (6 bases). The germline V gene encodes CDR1 SGHNT and CDR2 YYREEE (reference sequence). The germline V and J ends were trimmed by 5 bases and 3 bases, with 14 bases remaining between them. The CDR3 loop spans 15 amino acids. The CDR3 nucleotides read TGTGCCAGCAGTCCGGAGGGCGGATACACCGGGGAGCTGTTTTTT. Translating gives CASSPEGGYTGELFF.

This chain uses TRBV6-5 with TRBJ1-1; possibly TRBD1 for D (6 bases). The CDR3 length is 15 residues. With 0 bases removed from V and 1 base from J, the gap between germline ends came to 9 bases. Germline loops: CDR1 MNHEY, CDR2 SVGAGI. The CDR3 loop is CASSYSAGANTEAFF. In DNA, the CDR3 is TGTGCCAGCAGTTACTCGGCAGGGGCGAACACTGAAGCTTTCTTT.

The chain couples TRBV4-3 to TRBJ2-3; D unresolved. CDR3 length equals 15 residues. Germline V lookup: CDR1 LGHNA, CDR2 YSLEER. The germline V and J ends were trimmed by 1 base and 2 bases, with 10 bases remaining between them. CDR3 amino acids: CASSQGESATDTQYF. The CDR3 coding sequence is TGCGCCAGCAGCCAAGGAGAGAGCGCCACAGATACGCAGTATTTT.

This clone was counted between two and nine times. The chain joins TRBV18 to TRBJ1-2; TRBD1 might be the D (5 bases). Trimming pared 0 bases from V and 5 bases from J, leaving 13 bases between. The CDR3 loop spans 15 amino acids. Germline loops: CDR1 KGHSH, CDR2 LQKENI. CDR3 DNA: TGTGCCAGCTCACCACCGTTCATAGGGGTATATGGCTACACCTTC. It codes for CASSPPFIGVYGYTF. The complete variable domain, with remaining parts taken from reference TRBV18 and TRBJ1-2, reads NAGVMQNPRHLVRRRGQEARLRCSPMKGHSHVYWYRQLPEEGLKFMVYLQKENIIDESGMPKERFSAEFPKEGPSILRIQQVVRGDSAAYFCASSPPFIGVYGYTFGSGTRLTVV.

This clone was seen more than once but under ten times. The chain carries TRBV7-2 and TRBJ1-1; 8 bases agree with TRBD1. The germline V gene encodes CDR1 SGHTA and CDR2 FQGNSA. V lost 4 bases, J lost 7 bases, and 11 bases stayed unmatched. The CDR3 is 15 amino acids. The CDR3, as DNA: TGTGCCAGCAGCTCAAGCAGGGGGCATTCTAGTGAAGCTTTCTTT. Residues: CASSSSRGHSSEAFF.

V gene TRBV28 combines with J gene TRBJ1-3, with D hard to call. The ends were cut back, 5 bases at V and 0 bases at J, with 11 bases in the middle. The CDR3 has 15 amino acids. CDR1 and CDR2 (germline): MDHEN, SYDVKM. The CDR3 nucleotides read TGTGCCAGCAGTCTATCCATGAGCTCTGGAAACACCATATATTTT. Translation gives CASSLSMSSGNTIYF.

This rearrangement joins TRBV4-3 to TRBJ1-2; perhaps TRBD1 as D (6 bases). V was clipped by 0 bases and J by 5 bases, with 16 bases between them. Germline assignment: CDR1 LGHNA and CDR2 YSLEER. This CDR3 has 16 residues. CDR3: CASSQEVTGRRYGYTF. DNA of the CDR3: TGCGCCAGCAGCCAAGAGGTCACAGGGCGACGATATGGCTACACCTTC.

The sample holds a few counts of this clone. The rearrangement joins TRBV18 to TRBJ2-4, with 8 bases fitting TRBD2. Trimming took 2 bases from V and 15 from J; bases not matched to a gene: 9. CDR3 size: 13 residues. Germline CDR1 and CDR2: KGHSH and LQKENI. The CDR3 DNA is TGTGCCAGCTCACCAGGGACTAGTGCGGGTTCGTACTTC. This sequence encodes CASSPGTSAGSYF.

The chain has TRBV5-4 and TRBJ1-2; 10 bases are a match to TRBD1. Germline V CDR1 and CDR2: SGHNT, YYREEE (reference sequence). The junction had 9 bases not matched to a gene; V was cut back by 6 bases and J by 4 bases. The CDR3 sequence is 15 residues long. This chain's CDR3 is CASNPRDRGSYGYTF. DNA for the CDR3: TGTGCCAGCAACCCCCGGGACAGGGGATCCTATGGCTACACCTTC.

The genes are TRBV11-3 and TRBJ2-7; 10 bases align to TRBD2. Germline assignment: CDR1 SGHNT and CDR2 YENEEA. V lost 5 bases and J lost 4; bases outside the gene matches: 5. The CDR3 loop spans 14 amino acids. The CDR3 reads CASSLTSGAYEQYF. The CDR3 DNA sequence: TGTGCCAGCAGCCTAACTAGCGGGGCTTACGAGCAGTACTTC. The variable domain in full, with the rest retrieved from reference TRBV11-3 and TRBJ2-7, is EAGVVQSPRYKIIEKKQPVAFWCNPISGHNTLYWYLQNLGQGPELLIRYENEEAVDDSQLPKDRFSAERLKGVDSTLKIQPAELGDSAVYLCASSLTSGAYEQYFGPGTRLTVT.

This clone has more than one count but fewer than ten. This CDR3 is also generated by other DNA sequences in the sample. V is TRBV28 and J is TRBJ1-1; TRBD1 matches 9 bases. The germline V gene encodes CDR1 MDHEN and CDR2 SYDVKM. The CDR3 sequence is 15 residues long. V lost 2 bases and J lost 5; bases outside the gene matches: 6. The CDR3 is CASSLRGTGKTEAFF. In nucleotides, the CDR3 is TGTGCCAGCAGTTTAAGGGGGACAGGGAAGACTGAAGCTTTCTTT.

This clone appeared once. The chain links TRBV21-1 to TRBJ1-2; TRBD1 is the table's D call, not checked against the DNA. TRBV21-1 constitutes a pseudogene. CDR3 length equals 14 residues. The CDR3 coding sequence is TGTGCCAGCAGCGAAGACAGACATCGTTATGGCTACACCTTC. Translated, it gives CASSEDRHRYGYTF.

With respect to this clone: A junction end diverges from the germline sequence, so it may reflect a read error. V is TRBV6-5 and J is TRBJ1-2; TRBD1 agrees at 9 bases. The length of the CDR3 is 16 residues. CDR1 and CDR2 (germline): MNHEY, SVGAGI. CDR3 protein: CASSYSDRGDLYGYTF. DNA for the CDR3: TGTGCCAGCAGCTACTCGGACAGGGGCGACCTCTATGGCTACACCTTC.

This chain uses TRBV13 with TRBJ1-1; 10 positions agree with TRBD1. In germline, CDR1 is PRHDT, CDR2 FYEKMQ (reference sequence). The trim removed 4 bases at V and 5 bases at J, leaving 4 bases unmatched. The CDR3 runs to 14 residues. The DNA of the CDR3 is TGTGCCAGCAGCTATTCGGACAGGGGGACTGAAGCTTTCTTT. It specifies CASSYSDRGTEAFF.

This chain joins TRBV7-8 and TRBJ2-5; 7 nucleotides line up with TRBD2. V lost 5 bases to trimming and J lost 7 bases; unmatched junction nucleotides: 1. The CDR3 consists of 11 residues. CDR1 and CDR2 (germline): SGHVS, FQNEAQ. DNA of the CDR3: TGTGCCAGCAGCGGGGAGGGGACCCAGTACTTC. Translated, it gives CASSGEGTQYF.

The chain links TRBV6-5 to TRBJ2-3, with 7 positions matching TRBD1. CDR1 MNHEY and CDR2 SVGAGI come from the germline V gene. The ends lost 3 bases at V and 1 base at J; junction bases unmatched: 4. The CDR3 runs 15 residues. CDR3 sequence reads: CASSYTGVRTDTQYF. CDR3 nucleotides: TGTGCCAGCAGTTATACAGGGGTCCGCACAGATACGCAGTATTTT.

The J gene is TRBJ2-2, the V gene TRBV9, with 9 nucleotides matching TRBD2. This CDR3 spans 16 amino acids. After removal of 3 bases from V and 5 bases from J, the junction contained 8 bases not matched to a gene. Germline CDR1 reads SGDLS; CDR2 reads YYNGEE. Here the CDR3 reads CASSASGGPGTGELFF. The DNA of the CDR3 is TGTGCCAGCAGCGCCAGCGGGGGGCCGGGGACCGGGGAGCTGTTTTTT.

This clone was seen a single time. The CDR3 region is CASSMQGAGYTF. As DNA, the CDR3 is TGTGCCAGCAGCATGCAAGGGGCCGGCTACACCTTC. The genes are TRBV11-1 and TRBJ1-2, with a tentative D call TRBD1 (5 bases). V lost 5 bases, J lost 8 bases, and 12 bases lay in between. The V gene's germline CDR1 is SGHAT and CDR2 FQDESV (reference sequence). The CDR3 runs 12 residues.

This chain uses TRBV7-6 with TRBJ2-4; D may be TRBD1 (6 bases). CDR1 and CDR2 from the germline V gene are SGHVS and FNYEAQ. The CDR3 covers 17 residues. The V gene lost 3 bases and the J gene lost 0 bases, with 15 bases spanning the gap. CDR3 residues: CASSFPEGELAKNIQYF. CDR3 nucleotide sequence: TGTGCCAGCAGCTTTCCCGAGGGGGAGCTAGCCAAAAACATTCAGTACTTC.

The chain uses TRBV2 and TRBJ2-3; 12 bases fit TRBD2. Per germline, CDR1 SNHLY and CDR2 FYNNEI. V lost 5 bases to trimming and J lost 3 bases; unmatched junction nucleotides: 9. The CDR3 contains 17 residues. The CDR3 bases are TGTGCCAGCAGTCTGATCCTAGCGGGGGGGCCAACAGATACGCAGTATTTT. Translating gives CASSLILAGGPTDTQYF.

This clone appeared a single time. The chain combines TRBV30 with TRBJ2-1; D gene unclear. The CDR3 sequence is 11 residues long. The ends were cut back, 0 bases at V and 10 bases at J, with 7 bases in the middle. Looked up from germline, CDR1 is GTSNPN and CDR2 is SVGIG (reference sequence). The CDR3 sequence is CAWSVRQEQFF. The CDR3 DNA is TGTGCCTGGAGTGTACGTCAGGAGCAGTTCTTC.

This clone has only a few counts. This rearrangement joins TRBV4-3 to TRBJ1-4; D remains unclear. V dropped 5 bases and J dropped 7 bases, with 11 bases sitting between them. CDR3 length equals 13 residues. Germline V gene lookup returns CDR1 LGHNA and CDR2 YSLEER. CDR3 DNA sequence: TGCGCCAGCAGCTCTCTGGCATTTGAAAAACTGTTTTTT. This gives the protein CASSSLAFEKLFF.